The next 10 T cell receptor beta chains were all read from a single sample in a study of T cell responses to AZD1222 COVID-19 vaccine (dated by TCRdb to 2020 to 2023). Library preparation employed the immunoSEQ multiplex PCR assay. Drawn from immuneACCESS, this table holds only the in-frame rearrangements with V and J called that TCRdb kept. Clones are partly lost; checked studies trace under half to an unresolved V gene and leave the rest unexplained. The sample yields roughly 270,000 clones; around 92% were counted once. Together, the top ten hold approximately 0.52% of the sample. The time point label, read with the paper, signifies: about 28 days (+/-7) after the second vaccine dose. Sequenced here: peripheral blood, sampled 28 days after the second AZD1222 dose. The source of these receptors is an adult who received the AZD1222 COVID-19 vaccine.

The V gene is TRBV7-9, the J gene TRBJ2-1; 7 bases are a match to TRBD2. The germline V gene encodes CDR1 SEHNR and CDR2 FQNEAQ (reference sequence). CDR3 length equals 16 residues. Trimming at V came to 2 bases and at J to 10 bases, leaving 14 bases not matched to a gene. The CDR3 protein is CASSLKPGQAGREQFF. CDR3 nucleotides: TGTGCCAGCAGCTTAAAACCGGGGCAAGCGGGGAGGGAGCAGTTCTTC.

V gene TRBV7-8 combines with J gene TRBJ2-5; 12 bases are a match to TRBD2. Germline CDR1 SGHVS, CDR2 FQNEAQ. J was trimmed by 1 base and V by 7 bases; bases with no gene match: 16. The CDR3 totals 19 residues. The CDR3 spells CASIPRRGLAGGPQETQYF. CDR3 bases: TGTGCCAGCATCCCCCGACGGGGGCTAGCGGGGGGGCCCCAAGAGACCCAGTACTTC.

This chain connects TRBV4-1 to TRBJ1-1; D possibly corresponds to TRBD1 (5 bases). V lost 4 bases to trimming and J lost 1 base, with 13 bases between them. CDR3 length: 15 residues. Germline V gene lookup returns CDR1 MGHRA and CDR2 YSYEKL. CDR3 protein: CASSPWGGRNTEAFF. As DNA, the CDR3 is TGCGCCAGCAGCCCCTGGGGCGGGCGGAACACTGAAGCTTTCTTT.

V usage is TRBV5-6 and J usage is TRBJ2-3; TRBD2 might be the D (5 bases). Trimming shortened V by 4 bases and J by 6 bases, and 9 bases separated the two germline ends. The CDR3 spans 12 residues. Germline CDR1 SGHDT, CDR2 YYEEEE. The CDR3: CASSLWRDTQYF. For the CDR3, the DNA is TGTGCCAGCAGCCTTTGGAGGGATACGCAGTATTTT. Looking up the rest from reference TRBV5-6 and TRBJ2-3 gives the full variable domain: DAGVTQSPTHLIKTRGQQVTLRCSPKSGHDTVSWYQQALGQGPQFIFQYYEEEERQRGNFPDRFSGHQFPNYSSELNVNALLLGDSALYLCASSLWRDTQYFGPGTRLTVL.

V and J are TRBV4-1 and TRBJ1-6, with D hard to call. The V and J ends lost 4 bases and 8 bases respectively, with 18 bases between them. The CDR3 covers 16 residues. Germline-derived CDR1 and CDR2 are MGHRA and YSYEKL. The CDR3: CASSLRHREKDSPLHF. Written as DNA, the CDR3 is TGCGCCAGCAGCCTAAGACATCGGGAAAAGGATTCACCCCTCCACTTT.

This rearrangement joins TRBV6-5 to TRBJ1-3; TRBD1 might be the D (5 bases). Germline assignment: CDR1 MNHEY and CDR2 SVGAGI. CDR3 length: 16 amino acids. Trimming took off 0 bases at V and 1 base at J, with 10 bases between the two ends. CDR3 DNA sequence: TGTGCCAGCAGTTACTCGCCGGGGGATTCTGGAAACACCATATATTTT. Translation: CASSYSPGDSGNTIYF.

The chain uses TRBV5-4 and TRBJ2-5; 9 nucleotides match TRBD2. V lost 4 bases to trimming and J lost 4 bases; unmatched junction nucleotides: 8. CDR3 length: 15 residues. Germline CDR1 and CDR2: SGHNT and YYREEE (reference sequence). This CDR3 reads CASSPAAGGLETQYF. CDR3 bases: TGTGCCAGCAGCCCCGCTGCGGGGGGGCTAGAGACCCAGTACTTC.

The chain links TRBV18 to TRBJ2-7; D possibly matches TRBD1 or TRBD2 (6 bases each). V lost 5 bases to trimming and J lost 3 bases, with 14 bases between them. The CDR3 length is 14 residues. Germline CDR1 KGHSH, CDR2 LQKENI. The CDR3 region has the DNA TGTGCCAGCTCAGTCGGGGGCAGGTTCTACGAGCAGTACTTC. It specifies CASSVGGRFYEQYF.

This rearrangement joins TRBV7-9 to TRBJ1-1; TRBD1 matches 11 bases. The germline gives CDR1 SEHNR, CDR2 FQNEAQ (reference sequence). CDR3 length equals 15 residues. Trimming at V came to 8 bases and at J to 0 bases, leaving 5 bases not matched to a gene. The CDR3 coding sequence is TGTGCCAGCCGGGACAGGGGGTTTGTGAACACTGAAGCTTTCTTT. This codes for CASRDRGFVNTEAFF.

The gene calls are TRBV10-2 and TRBJ2-3; D gene ambiguous. The CDR3 totals 16 residues. The V gene's germline CDR1 is WSHSY and CDR2 SAAADI. The V end was cut by 3 bases, the J end by 0 bases, with 13 bases between. The CDR3, as DNA: TGCGCCAGCAGTGATTGGGCCACAACCAGCACAGATACGCAGTATTTT. The encoded protein is CASSDWATTSTDTQYF.